This T cell receptor beta chain was identified in a study of metastatic and nonmetastatic thyroid tumors (dated by TCRdb to the early 2020s). About the full investigation: The researchers compared repertoires between peripheral blood samples and tumor or nodule tissue samples from patients with malignant or benign thyroid disease.

Ten or more counts support this clone. Its target antigen remains unknown. This may come from a read error, since a much larger clone is one base off. Other nucleotide sequences in the sample specify the same CDR3. Libraries were built with PCR. The sample was run on an Illumina HiSeq 4000. The TCR beta-chain CDR3 region of each patient was profiled by high-throughput sequencing. On the authors' methods: The researchers built a classifier to tell apart papillary thyroid cancer patients with distant metastasis, based on CDR3 differences among clinicopathological groups. The Shannon index was used to measure repertoire diversity, and the Morisita-Horn index was used to measure how similar tumor and blood repertoires were. TCRdb's own reprocessing of the public reads used fastp at Q25 and MiXCR and kept productive beta chains. The V and J calls reflect TCRdb's pipeline rather than the authors' work. This sample lists roughly 50,000 clones; about 20% were detected once. About 3.8% of the sample rests with the top ten.

No treatment had been received by any patient before thyroid surgery. The study retrospectively analysed patient clinical samples collected from the early 2010s to the late 2010s using T-cell receptor beta sequencing. On the study overall, not on this receptor specifically: In both blood and tumor samples, TCR beta diversity was reported to be significantly higher in malignant tumors than in benign nodules.

The sequence derives from a male donor with papillary thyroid cancer or a benign thyroid nodule (not recorded which). Some clones in this sample may be carry-over from other donors' samples. Sequences were obtained from blood.

The CDR3 protein is CASSLRGANTEAFF. The bases are TGCGCCAGCAGCCTACGGGGGGCCAACACTGAAGCTTTCTTT. Recombination linked TRBV2 to TRBJ1-1; TRBD1 is possibly the D segment (6 matching bases). From a lookup of the germline V gene, CDR1 and CDR2 are SNHLY and FYNNEI. Counted from cysteine to phenylalanine, this CDR3 has 14 amino acids. Only the CDR3 region is kept as DNA, spanning 42 bases read in frame from base 1.